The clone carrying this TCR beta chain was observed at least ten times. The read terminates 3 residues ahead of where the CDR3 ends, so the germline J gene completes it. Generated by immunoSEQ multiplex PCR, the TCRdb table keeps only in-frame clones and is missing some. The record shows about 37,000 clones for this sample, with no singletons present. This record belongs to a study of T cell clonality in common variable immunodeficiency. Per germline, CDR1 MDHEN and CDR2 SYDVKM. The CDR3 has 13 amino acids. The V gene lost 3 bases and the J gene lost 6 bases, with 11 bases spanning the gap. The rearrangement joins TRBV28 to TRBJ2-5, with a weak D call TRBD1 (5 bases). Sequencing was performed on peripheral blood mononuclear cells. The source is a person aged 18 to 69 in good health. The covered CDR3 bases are TGTGCCAGCAGTTTGAGCAGGGAAAAGACC. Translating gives CASSLSREKT. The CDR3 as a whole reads CASSLSREKTQYF.